This T cell receptor (beta chain) was captured in a study of blood T cells in healthy people across ages. This clonotype was seen more than once but under ten times. One end of the junction varies from germline; a read error may be responsible. Using a J-beta primer mix together with a sample-barcoded 5' primer, a second PCR was run for 7 to 11 cycles. Via MiXCR, TCRdb re-called the 5' RACE reads, giving one row per CDR3 protein. The sample consists of about 1,800,000 distinct CDR3 sequences, approximately 30% of them appearing once. Input material: blood. This clonotype was sampled from a woman under 40 in good health.

CDR3: CVSRPSGTPNTGELFF. The CDR3 DNA sequence: TGTGTCAGCAGGCCTAGCGGAACCCCGAACACCGGGGAGCTGTTTTTT. The rearrangement uses TRBV9 and TRBJ2-2; 7 bases line up with TRBD2. The CDR3 consists of 16 residues. Per the germline V gene, CDR1 is SGDLS and CDR2 is YYNGEE.